This TCR beta chain is from a study of T-cell reconstitution after alpha-beta-depleted transplantation in children. This clonotype was observed a few times. Trimming cost V 3 bases and J 5 bases, with 15 bases left between them. The germline V gene encodes CDR1 SGHRS and CDR2 YFSETQ. The CDR3 has 15 residues. Unique molecular identifiers were built into the TCRbeta library. MiXCR, run by TCRdb on the PCR reads, gives a single entry per CDR3 protein. In the table there are fewer than 700,000 distinct CDR3 sequences, 23% of which are singletons. This sequence was found in a boy under two years old who had a stem cell transplant for acute myeloid leukemia, so the T cells may come from the graft donor. The V and J genes are TRBV5-1 and TRBJ2-1; D gene uncertain. The starting material was PBMCs, mostly from graft donor cells, obtained 360 days after TCRalphabeta/CD19-depleted stem cell transplant. The CDR3 spells CASSSRPNPNNEQFF. As DNA, the CDR3 is TGCGCCAGCAGCTCCCGACCTAACCCAAACAATGAGCAGTTCTTC.